This T cell receptor (beta chain) was observed in a study of OX40 agonist ivuxolimab in advanced cancers. In the case of this clone: Its specificity is unknown.

The CDR3 sequence is 16 residues long. TCRdb's copy holds only in-frame clones and misses some; the assay was immunoSEQ multiplex PCR. Of roughly 51,000 clones in the sample, 80% to 90% were seen once. Study observations and caveats: Mean expanded clone counts were higher in CD8+ than CD4+ T cells. Antigen specificity was not determined for the expanded peripheral T cells.

This specimen consisted of CD4+ or CD8+ T cells sorted from blood, obtained in a trial of the OX40 agonist ivuxolimab. The TCR sequence derives from an adult with an advanced solid tumor such as melanoma, head and neck, liver or kidney cancer. The chain links TRBV1 to TRBJ2-5; the table gives TRBD2 as D, unverified against the DNA. TRBV1 is deemed a pseudogene. The CDR3 reads CTSSLRLAGDQETQYF. For the CDR3, the DNA is TGCACCAGCAGCCTGCGCCTAGCGGGAGACCAAGAGACCCAGTACTTC.